This TCR beta chain comes out of a study of cytomegalovirus exposure and HLA in healthy donors. Concerning this clone itself: Its antigen is undetermined.

Study outcomes and limitations: In a later analysis, a missense DCLRE1C variant was linked to TCR beta V- and J-gene trimming. Reported findings show TCR beta sequences accurately forecast HLA-A and HLA-B alleles in most subjects. The classifier was said to identify cytomegalovirus status with high specificity and sensitivity.

Germline lookup yields CDR1 SNHLY and CDR2 FYNNEI. V was pared by 9 bases and J by 6 bases, with 17 bases between. There are 13 residues in the CDR3. Use of 60 Vbeta and 13 Jbeta primers characterized the PCR. The repertoire was sequenced with immunoSEQ multiplex PCR; TCRdb's copy has only in-frame clones and lacks some. In the table there are some 170,000 clones, approximately 78% of which are singletons. The sequenced material came from PBMCs. V usage is TRBV2 and J usage is TRBJ1-1; D unclear. The sequence was obtained from a girl under 10 years old in good health and CMV-seropositive. CDR3 bases: TGTGCCAGTGTGGAGGGTTTGGGTCCTGAAGCTTTCTTT. The encoded protein is CASVEGLGPEAFF.